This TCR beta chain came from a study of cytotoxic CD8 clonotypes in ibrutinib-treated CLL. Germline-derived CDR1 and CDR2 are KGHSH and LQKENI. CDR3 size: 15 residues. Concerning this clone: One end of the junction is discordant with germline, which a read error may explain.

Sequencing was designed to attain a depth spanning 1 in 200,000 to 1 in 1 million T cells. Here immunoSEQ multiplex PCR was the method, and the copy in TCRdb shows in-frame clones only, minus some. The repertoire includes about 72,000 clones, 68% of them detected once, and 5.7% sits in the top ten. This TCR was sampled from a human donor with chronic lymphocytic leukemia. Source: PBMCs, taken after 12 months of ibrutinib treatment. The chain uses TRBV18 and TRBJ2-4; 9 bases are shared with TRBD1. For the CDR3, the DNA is TGTGCCAGCTCACCACTAGGGACAGGGAAAATCATTCAGTACTTC. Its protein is CASSPLGTGKIIQYF.